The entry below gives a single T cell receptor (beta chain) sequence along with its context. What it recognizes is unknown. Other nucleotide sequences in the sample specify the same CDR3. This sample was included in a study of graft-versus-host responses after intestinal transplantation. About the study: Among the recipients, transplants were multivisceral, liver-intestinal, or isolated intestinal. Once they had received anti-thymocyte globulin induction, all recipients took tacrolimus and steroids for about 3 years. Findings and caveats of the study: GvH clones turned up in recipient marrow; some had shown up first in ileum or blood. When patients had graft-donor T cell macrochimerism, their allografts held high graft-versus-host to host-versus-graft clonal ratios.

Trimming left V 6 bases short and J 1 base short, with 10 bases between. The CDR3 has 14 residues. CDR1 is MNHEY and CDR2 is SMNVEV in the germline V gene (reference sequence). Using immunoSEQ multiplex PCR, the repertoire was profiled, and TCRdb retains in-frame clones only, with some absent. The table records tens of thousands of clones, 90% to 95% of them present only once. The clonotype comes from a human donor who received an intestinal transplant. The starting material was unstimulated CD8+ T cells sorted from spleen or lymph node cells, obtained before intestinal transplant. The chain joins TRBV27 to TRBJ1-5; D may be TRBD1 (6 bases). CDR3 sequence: CASSLGGSNQPQHF. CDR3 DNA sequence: TGTGCCAGCAGCCTAGGGGGAAGCAATCAGCCCCAGCATTTT.